The 7 T cell receptor beta chains below were found in one sample sequenced in a study of T cell repertoires in cytomegalovirus infection. These receptors are not linked to any known antigen. TCRdb reanalysed the reads using MiXCR and keeps one entry per CDR3 protein. The data contain around 770,000 distinct CDR3 sequences, 25% to 30% of them seen just once; the ten biggest clones take up around 12%. This specimen consisted of cultured CD8+ T cells from PBMCs, obtained from culture after CMV antigen stimulation. The source of these receptors is a human donor in good health (CMV status not recorded). Some clones in this sample may be carry-over from other donors' samples.

The V and J genes are TRBV20-1 and TRBJ2-7; 10 nucleotides agree with TRBD2. V shed 1 base, J shed 4 bases, and the junction held 4 bases outside the gene matches. The CDR3 runs 14 residues. Germline values: CDR1 DFQATT, CDR2 SNEGSKA (reference sequence). The CDR3 spells CSARALAGQYEQYF. CDR3 DNA sequence: TGCAGTGCTAGAGCACTAGCGGGACAATACGAGCAGTACTTC.

This clonotype came up many times. CDR3 amino acids: CASSLNGGGEAFF. The CDR3 DNA sequence: TGTGCCAGCAGCCTTAACGGGGGCGGGGAAGCTTTCTTT. The rearrangement joins TRBV7-2 to TRBJ1-1, with D possibly matching TRBD1 (6 bases). Trimming stripped 5 bases from V and 8 bases from J, with 15 bases between. The CDR3 covers 13 residues. Germline lookup yields CDR1 SGHTA and CDR2 FQGNSA.

The CDR3 is CSAPNPRQSNTEAFF. CDR3 DNA sequence: TGCAGTGCCCCAAATCCGAGGCAGTCGAACACTGAAGCTTTCTTT. V and J are TRBV20-1 and TRBJ1-1; D unresolved. With 6 bases removed from V and 1 base from J, the gap between germline ends came to 18 bases. CDR1 is DFQATT, CDR2 SNEGSKA, per germline (reference sequence). CDR3 length: 15 amino acids.

This chain links TRBV6-1 with TRBJ1-2; no firm D call. V lost 3 bases, J lost 0 bases, and 8 bases lay in between. The CDR3 contains 14 residues. CDR1 and CDR2 from the germline V gene are MNHNS and SASEGT. The CDR3, as DNA: TGTGCCAGCAGTGAGTTGCCCGCTAACTATGGCTACACCTTC. Protein sequence: CASSELPANYGYTF.

The V gene is TRBV2, the J gene TRBJ2-1; 8 bases map to TRBD2. CDR3 length: 15 amino acids. J was trimmed by 8 bases and V by 6 bases; bases with no gene match: 12. Germline V gene data show CDR1 as SNHLY and CDR2 as FYNNEI. The CDR3 DNA follows: TGTGCCAGCAGGCCGGGGGGGCAGGGATCCGATGAGCAGTTCTTC. Protein product: CASRPGGQGSDEQFF.

This clonotype was observed many times. V gene TRBV6-1 combines with J gene TRBJ1-1; D is unclear. This CDR3 region has 13 residues. Trimming shortened V by 9 bases and J by 4 bases, and 15 bases separated the two germline ends. The V gene's germline CDR1 is MNHNS and CDR2 SASEGT. The CDR3: CASLFGFGTEAFF. The CDR3, as DNA: TGTGCCAGTCTCTTCGGGTTCGGCACTGAAGCTTTCTTT.

On this clonotype itself: A much larger clone differs by one base, so this may be a read error. The gene calls are TRBV4-1 and TRBJ1-1; 7 nucleotides agree with TRBD1. The germline CDR1 and CDR2 sequences are MGHRA and YSYEKL. There are 16 residues in the CDR3. In DNA form, the CDR3 reads TGCACCAGCAGCCAGTCCGGGACAGCACAGAACACTGAAGCTTTCTTT. Amino acids: CTSSQSGTAQNTEAFF.